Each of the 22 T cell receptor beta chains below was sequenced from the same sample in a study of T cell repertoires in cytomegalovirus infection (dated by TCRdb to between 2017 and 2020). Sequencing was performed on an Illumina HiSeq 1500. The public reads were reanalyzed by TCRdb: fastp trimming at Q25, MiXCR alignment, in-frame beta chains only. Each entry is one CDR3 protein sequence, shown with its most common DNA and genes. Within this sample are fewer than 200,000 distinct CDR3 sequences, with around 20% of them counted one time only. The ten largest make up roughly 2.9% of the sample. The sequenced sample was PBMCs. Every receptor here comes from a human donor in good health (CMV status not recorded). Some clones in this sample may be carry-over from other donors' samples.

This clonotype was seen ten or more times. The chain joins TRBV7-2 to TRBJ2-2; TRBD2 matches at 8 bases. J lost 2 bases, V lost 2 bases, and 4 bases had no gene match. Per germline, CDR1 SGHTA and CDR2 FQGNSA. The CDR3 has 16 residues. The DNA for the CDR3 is TGTGCCAGCAGCTTAACTAGCGGAAAAAACACCGGGGAGCTGTTTTTT. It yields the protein CASSLTSGKNTGELFF. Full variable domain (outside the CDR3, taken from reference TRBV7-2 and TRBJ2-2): GAGVSQSPSNKVTEKGKDVELRCDPISGHTALYWYRQSLGQGLEFLIYFQGNSAPDKSGLPSDRFSAERTGGSVSTLTIQRTQQEDSAVYLCASSLTSGKNTGELFFGEGSRLTVL.

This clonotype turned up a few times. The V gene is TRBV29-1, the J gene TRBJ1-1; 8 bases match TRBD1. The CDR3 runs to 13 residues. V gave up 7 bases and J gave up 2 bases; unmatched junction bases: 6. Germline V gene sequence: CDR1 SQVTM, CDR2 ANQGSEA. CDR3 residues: CSGDRGANTEAFF. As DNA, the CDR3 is TGCAGCGGAGACAGGGGAGCAAACACTGAAGCTTTCTTT.

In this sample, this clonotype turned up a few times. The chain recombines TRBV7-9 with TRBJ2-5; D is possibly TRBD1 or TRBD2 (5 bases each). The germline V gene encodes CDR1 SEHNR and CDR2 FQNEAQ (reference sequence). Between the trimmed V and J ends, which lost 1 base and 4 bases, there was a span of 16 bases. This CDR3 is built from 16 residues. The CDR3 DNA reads TGTGCCAGCAGCTTAGACGTGCGGGTCGGGGCAGAGACCCAGTACTTC. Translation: CASSLDVRVGAETQYF.

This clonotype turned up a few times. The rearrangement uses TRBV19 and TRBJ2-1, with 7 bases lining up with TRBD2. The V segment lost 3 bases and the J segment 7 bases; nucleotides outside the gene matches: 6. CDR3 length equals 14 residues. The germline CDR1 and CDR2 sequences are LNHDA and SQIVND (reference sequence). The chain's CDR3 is CASSMSTSSNEQFF. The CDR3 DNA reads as TGTGCCAGTAGTATGTCGACTAGCTCGAATGAGCAGTTCTTC.

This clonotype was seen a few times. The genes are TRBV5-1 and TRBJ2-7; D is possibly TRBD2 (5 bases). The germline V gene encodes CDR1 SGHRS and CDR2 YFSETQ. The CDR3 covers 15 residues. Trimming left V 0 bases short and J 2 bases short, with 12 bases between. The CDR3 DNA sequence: TGCGCCAGCAGCTTGGGAGCGGTTCAAGCCTACGAGCAGTACTTC. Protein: CASSLGAVQAYEQYF.

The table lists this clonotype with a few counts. The CDR3 loop reads CASSFSGSGRNEQFF. The CDR3 bases are TGTGCCAGCAGTTTTAGCGGATCAGGCAGGAATGAGCAGTTCTTC. The rearrangement uses TRBV28 and TRBJ2-1, with a tentative D call TRBD2 (6 bases). The CDR3 extends over 15 amino acids. CDR1 and CDR2 (germline): MDHEN, SYDVKM. Trimming left V 3 bases short and J 7 bases short, with 16 bases between.

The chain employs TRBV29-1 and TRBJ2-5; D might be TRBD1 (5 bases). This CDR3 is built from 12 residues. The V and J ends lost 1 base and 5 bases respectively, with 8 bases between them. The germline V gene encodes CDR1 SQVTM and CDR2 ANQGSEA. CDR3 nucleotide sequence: TGCAGCGTTGAAGCAGGGCGGGAGACCCAGTACTTC. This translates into CSVEAGRETQYF.

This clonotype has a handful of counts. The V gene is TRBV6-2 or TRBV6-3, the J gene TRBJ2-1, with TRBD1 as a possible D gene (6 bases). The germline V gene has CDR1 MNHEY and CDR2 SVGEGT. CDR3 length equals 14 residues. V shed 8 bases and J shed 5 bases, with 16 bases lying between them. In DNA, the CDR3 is TGTGCCAGCTTGGGTACAGGGACACACAATGAGCAGTTCTTC. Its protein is CASLGTGTHNEQFF.

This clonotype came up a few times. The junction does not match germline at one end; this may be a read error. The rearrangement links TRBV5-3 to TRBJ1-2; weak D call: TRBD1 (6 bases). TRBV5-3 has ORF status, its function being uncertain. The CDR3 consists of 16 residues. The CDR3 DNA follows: TGTGCCAGCAGCTTGGATACAACGACAGGAAACTATGGCTACACCTTC. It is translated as CASSLDTTTGNYGYTF.

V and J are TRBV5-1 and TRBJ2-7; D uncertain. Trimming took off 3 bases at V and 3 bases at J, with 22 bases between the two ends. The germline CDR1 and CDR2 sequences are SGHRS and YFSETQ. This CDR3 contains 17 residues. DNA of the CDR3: TGCGCCAGCAGCTCCCTACCGGTATCGACAACTGGCTACGAGCAGTACTTC. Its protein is CASSSLPVSTTGYEQYF.

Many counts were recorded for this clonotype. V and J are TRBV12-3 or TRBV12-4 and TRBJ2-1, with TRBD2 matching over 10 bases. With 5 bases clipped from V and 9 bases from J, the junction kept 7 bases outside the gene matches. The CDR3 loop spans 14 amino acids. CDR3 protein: CASSEGLALAEQFF. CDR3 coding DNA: TGTGCCAGCAGTGAGGGACTAGCGTTAGCTGAGCAGTTCTTC.

The CDR3 reads CASSLTGTETSGANVLTF. The CDR3 coding sequence is TGTGCCAGCAGCTTAACCGGGACAGAGACCTCTGGGGCCAACGTCCTGACTTTC. The rearrangement joins TRBV7-3 to TRBJ2-6; the match to TRBD1 covers 7 bases. V trimming: 0 bases; J trimming: 0 bases; junction bases outside the gene matches: 5. This CDR3 region has 18 residues. CDR1 and CDR2 from the germline V gene are SGHTA and FQGTGA.

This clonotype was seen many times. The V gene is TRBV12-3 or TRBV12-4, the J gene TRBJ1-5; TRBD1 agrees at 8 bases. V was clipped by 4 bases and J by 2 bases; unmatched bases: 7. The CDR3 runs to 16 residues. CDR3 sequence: CASSSNRGRGNQPQHF. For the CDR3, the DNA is TGTGCCAGCAGTTCCAACAGGGGGAGGGGCAATCAGCCCCAGCATTTT.

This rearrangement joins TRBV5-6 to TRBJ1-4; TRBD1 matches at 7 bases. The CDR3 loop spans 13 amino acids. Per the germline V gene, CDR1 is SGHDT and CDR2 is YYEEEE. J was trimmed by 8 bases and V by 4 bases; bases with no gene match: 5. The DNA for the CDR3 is TGTGCCAGCAGCCCCGGGACAGCGGAAAAACTGTTTTTT. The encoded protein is CASSPGTAEKLFF.

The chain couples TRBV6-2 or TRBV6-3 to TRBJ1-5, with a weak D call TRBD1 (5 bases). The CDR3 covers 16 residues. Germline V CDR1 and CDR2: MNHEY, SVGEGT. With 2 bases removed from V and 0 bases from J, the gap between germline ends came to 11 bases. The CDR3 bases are TGTGCCAGCAGTTACGCGGACATCTATAGCAATCAGCCCCAGCATTTT. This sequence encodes CASSYADIYSNQPQHF.

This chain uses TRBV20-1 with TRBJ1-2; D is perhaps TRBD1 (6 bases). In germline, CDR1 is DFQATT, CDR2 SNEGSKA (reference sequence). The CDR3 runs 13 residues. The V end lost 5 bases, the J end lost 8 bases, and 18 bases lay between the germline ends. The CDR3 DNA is TGCAGTGCTGAAGTGCCGGGGGCGAGCGGCTACACCTTC. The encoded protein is CSAEVPGASGYTF.

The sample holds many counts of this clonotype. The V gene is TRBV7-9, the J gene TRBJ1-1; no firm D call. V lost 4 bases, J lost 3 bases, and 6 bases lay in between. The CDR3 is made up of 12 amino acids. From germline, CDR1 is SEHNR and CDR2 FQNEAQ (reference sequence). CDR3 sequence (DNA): TGTGCCAGCAGCTCTAGTCACACTGAAGCTTTCTTT. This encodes CASSSSHTEAFF.

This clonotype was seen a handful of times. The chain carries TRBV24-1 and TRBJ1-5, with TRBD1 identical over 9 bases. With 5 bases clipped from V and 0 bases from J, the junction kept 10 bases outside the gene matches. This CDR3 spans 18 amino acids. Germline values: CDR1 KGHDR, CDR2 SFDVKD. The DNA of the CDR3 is TGTGCCACCAGTGGAAGGACAGGGGTCTTTGGTAGCAATCAGCCCCAGCATTTT. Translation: CATSGRTGVFGSNQPQHF.

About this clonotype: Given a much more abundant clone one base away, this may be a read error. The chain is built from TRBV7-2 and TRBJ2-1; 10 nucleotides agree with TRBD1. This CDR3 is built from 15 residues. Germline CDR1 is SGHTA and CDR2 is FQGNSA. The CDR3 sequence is CASSRQGAGGNDQFF. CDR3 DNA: TGTGCCAGCAGCCGACAGGGGGCGGGAGGCAATGACCAGTTCTTC.

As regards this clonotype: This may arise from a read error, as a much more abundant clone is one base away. CDR3 nucleotide sequence: TGTGCCAGCAGTTTATTCCCCTTATTGGCTGTCGCCGGACTCAGGGACAATGAGCAGTTCTTC. It encodes CASSLFPLLAVAGLRDNEQFF. The V and J genes are TRBV27 and TRBJ2-1, with D perhaps TRBD1 or TRBD2 (5 bases each). The germline V gene has CDR1 MNHEY and CDR2 SMNVEV (reference sequence). The CDR3 length is 21 residues. Trimming cost V 1 base and J 5 bases, with 30 bases left between them.

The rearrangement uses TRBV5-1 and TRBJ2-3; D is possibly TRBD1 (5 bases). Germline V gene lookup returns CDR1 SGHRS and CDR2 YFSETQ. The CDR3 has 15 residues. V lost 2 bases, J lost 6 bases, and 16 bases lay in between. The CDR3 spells CASSLGPHSGDTQYF. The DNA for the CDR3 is TGCGCCAGCAGCTTAGGACCACACTCAGGGGATACGCAGTATTTT.

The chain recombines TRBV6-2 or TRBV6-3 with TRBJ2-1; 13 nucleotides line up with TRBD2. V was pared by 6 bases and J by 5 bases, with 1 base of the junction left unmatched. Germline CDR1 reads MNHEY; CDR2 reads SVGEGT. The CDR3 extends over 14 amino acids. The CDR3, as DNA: TGTGCCAGCAGGGGGACTAGCGGGGACAATGAGCAGTTCTTC. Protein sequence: CASRGTSGDNEQFF.